These 13 T cell receptor beta chains originate from one sample sequenced in a study of CD8 T cells in Susac syndrome (dated by TCRdb to the late 2010s). To prepare the library, the immunoSEQ multiplex PCR assay was applied. RNA was extracted using the RNeasy kit, and about 0.5 to 1 ug of the RNA was reverse transcribed with random hexamers. TCRdb passed the public sequencing reads through fastp at Q25 and MiXCR, retaining productive beta sequences. When rows share a CDR3 protein, they turn into one entry using the most common DNA and genes. The sample table contains 150,000 to 200,000 distinct CDR3 sequences; only one count was recorded for around 94% of them. The top ten clonotypes cover around 0.093% of the sample. Source material: CD4+ T cells from PBMCs. These receptors were taken from a human donor with multiple sclerosis.

The chain has TRBV7-8 and TRBJ1-3; D possibly corresponds to TRBD1 (5 bases). There are 18 residues in the CDR3. CDR1 and CDR2 from the germline V gene are SGHVS and FQNEAQ. The germline V and J ends were trimmed by 5 bases and 0 bases, with 20 bases remaining between them. CDR3 loop: CASSPYRTSGSSGNTIYF. The CDR3 DNA follows: TGTGCCAGCAGCCCGTATAGGACATCCGGCTCCTCTGGAAACACCATATATTTT.

This clonotype appeared once. This chain connects TRBV20-1 to TRBJ2-4; the D is unclear. The ends were cut back, 6 bases at V and 6 bases at J, with 12 bases in the middle. Germline V gives CDR1 DFQATT, CDR2 SNEGSKA (reference sequence). This CDR3 comprises 12 residues. The CDR3 bases are TGCAGTGCCCCCGACCAGCTAAACATTCAGTACTTC. Encoded protein: CSAPDQLNIQYF.

The V and J genes are TRBV15 and TRBJ1-5; TRBD1 agrees at 11 bases. V was pared by 8 bases and J by 7 bases, with 4 bases of the junction left unmatched. The length of the CDR3 is 13 residues. Germline CDR1 reads LNHNV; CDR2 reads YYDKDF (reference sequence). CDR3 sequence (DNA): TGTGCCACCGGACAGGGGGCAAGACAGCCCCAGCATTTT. This codes for CATGQGARQPQHF.

This clonotype was detected a few times. The CDR3, as DNA: TGTGCCAGCAGTCTGGCAGGTACTGGGGCCAACGTCCTGACTTTC. Encoded protein: CASSLAGTGANVLTF. V is TRBV2 and J is TRBJ2-6; D ambiguous. Germline CDR1 is SNHLY and CDR2 is FYNNEI. Trimming left V 5 bases short and J 2 bases short, with 10 bases between. CDR3 length: 15 amino acids.

The V gene is TRBV5-6, the J gene TRBJ1-1; D remains ambiguous. The CDR3 is 11 amino acids. V was cut by 1 base and J by 5 bases, with 3 bases left in between. Germline V gene sequence: CDR1 SGHDT, CDR2 YYEEEE. Here the CDR3 DNA reads TGTGCCAGCAGCTTGATGACTGAAGCTTTCTTT. Translation gives CASSLMTEAFF.

The J gene is TRBJ2-2, the V gene TRBV3-1; D is unclear. Trimming removed 3 bases at V and 6 bases at J, with 11 bases between. The CDR3 consists of 14 residues. Per the germline V gene, CDR1 is LGHDT and CDR2 is YNNKEL (reference sequence). The CDR3 protein is CASSHGWASGELFF. CDR3 coding DNA: TGTGCCAGCAGCCACGGATGGGCCTCCGGGGAGCTGTTTTTT.

The chain links TRBV19 to TRBJ2-3; TRBD2 agrees at 10 bases. The CDR3 has 19 amino acids. The J segment lost 2 bases and the V segment lost 1 base, leaving 12 bases of the junction unmatched. Germline V gene data show CDR1 as LNHDA and CDR2 as SQIVND (reference sequence). CDR3 sequence reads: CASSIGDRWTSGNTDTQYF. Written as DNA, the CDR3 is TGTGCCAGTAGTATAGGGGACAGATGGACTAGCGGAAACACAGATACGCAGTATTTT. Complete variable domain (other parts from reference TRBV19 and TRBJ2-3): DGGITQSPKYLFRKEGQNVTLSCEQNLNHDAMYWYRQDPGQGLRLIYYSQIVNDFQKGDIAEGYSVSREKKESFPLTVTSAQKNPTAFYLCASSIGDRWTSGNTDTQYFGPGTRLTVL.

The chain uses TRBV20-1 and TRBJ1-2; D is unclear. The CDR3 runs 11 residues. The germline gives CDR1 DFQATT, CDR2 SNEGSKA (reference sequence). Trimming removed 4 bases from V and 2 bases from J, with 5 bases in between. CDR3 coding DNA: TGCAGTGCTACGGTCAACTATGGCTACACCTTC. Its protein product is CSATVNYGYTF.

CDR3: CASSPPGGREAFF. The CDR3 DNA sequence: TGTGCCAGCAGTCCCCCCGGTGGGCGTGAAGCTTTCTTT. The J gene is TRBJ1-1, the V gene TRBV28; D gene unclear. CDR3 length equals 13 residues. From germline, CDR1 is MDHEN and CDR2 SYDVKM. V gave up 5 bases and J gave up 7 bases, with 14 bases separating them.

This rearrangement joins TRBV12-3 or TRBV12-4 to TRBJ2-5; D not certain. The V and J ends lost 4 bases and 3 bases respectively, with 9 bases between them. The CDR3 sequence is 13 residues long. In DNA, the CDR3 is TGTGCCAGCAGTTCCTGGGCGGAAGAGACCCAGTACTTC. It codes for CASSSWAEETQYF.

The chain joins TRBV20-1 to TRBJ2-3; 14 nucleotides line up with TRBD2. The germline V gene encodes CDR1 DFQATT and CDR2 SNEGSKA (reference sequence). Unmatched junction bases numbered 8, after V lost 1 base and J lost 5 bases. The CDR3 is made up of 17 amino acids. The CDR3 loop is CSARGLAGGPDVDTQYF. The CDR3 nucleotides are TGCAGTGCTAGAGGACTAGCGGGAGGGCCGGACGTAGATACGCAGTATTTT.

This chain joins TRBV15 and TRBJ1-1; unclear D gene. The germline V and J ends were trimmed by 1 base and 3 bases, with 15 bases remaining between them. This CDR3 region has 16 residues. The germline V gene encodes CDR1 LNHNV and CDR2 YYDKDF (reference sequence). CDR3 in amino acids: CATSRGGVGLYTEAFF. CDR3 bases: TGTGCCACCAGCAGAGGAGGAGTGGGCCTCTACACTGAAGCTTTCTTT.

The chain carries TRBV6-5 and TRBJ1-1; D may be TRBD1 (6 bases). CDR3 length: 13 amino acids. Trimming stripped 6 bases from V and 4 bases from J, with 12 bases between. In germline, CDR1 is MNHEY, CDR2 SVGAGI. CDR3 nucleotides: TGTGCCAGCAGCCTGACAGGAACCACTGAAGCTTTCTTT. It encodes CASSLTGTTEAFF.